This TCR beta chain was recovered during a study of blood T cell repertoires in COVID-19. As for the study in general: There were acute and convalescent COVID-19 samples, and they came from the United States, Italy and Spain. T cells, B-cell-depleted T cells, or PBMCs supplied cDNA or gDNA.

The CDR3 runs to 18 residues. V lost 4 bases, J lost 3 bases, and 8 bases stayed unmatched. CDR1 SGHDT and CDR2 YYEEEE come from the germline V gene. Measured with immunoSEQ multiplex PCR; TCRdb has only the in-frame clones, and not every one. The profile shows 130,000 or so clones, 70% to 90% of them singletons. The clonotype comes from a man in his forties with acute or convalescent COVID-19. The chain links TRBV5-6 to TRBJ2-3; 16 nucleotides line up with TRBD2. The sample comprised peripheral blood. CDR3 protein: CASSRTGTSGRGTDTQYF. In DNA, the CDR3 is TGTGCCAGCAGCCGGACCGGGACTAGCGGGAGGGGAACAGATACGCAGTATTTT.